This TCR beta chain derives from a study of blood T cells in healthy people across ages. For the second PCR, which ran for about 7 to 11 cycles, a sample-barcoded 5' primer and a J-beta primer mix were used. TCRdb called the 5' RACE reads again in MiXCR, with one record for every CDR3 protein. The sample lists about 580,000 distinct CDR3 sequences, around half occurring once. This clonotype appeared a few times. In germline, CDR1 is ENHRY, CDR2 SYGVKD. The V and J ends lost 11 bases and 0 bases respectively, with 17 bases between them. The CDR3 totals 14 residues. The source is an elderly man in good health. The V gene is TRBV10-3, the J gene TRBJ2-7; no firm D call. Sequences were obtained from blood. CDR3 nucleotide sequence: TGTGCCGTACGGTCAGGAGCGAGCTCCTACGAGCAGTACTTC. Translation: CAVRSGASSYEQYF.